The clone carrying this T cell receptor (beta chain) turned up a few times. Antigen specificity is unknown. The PCR contained 60 Vbeta and 13 Jbeta primers. Sequencing was performed with immunoSEQ multiplex PCR; in TCRdb, only in-frame clones are kept and a portion is missing. The sample has over 150,000 clones; 77% are singletons. The sample is drawn from a study of cytomegalovirus exposure and HLA in healthy donors. Study observations and caveats: Owing to their indistinguishability, certain V segments, notably TRBV6-2 and TRBV6-3, were excluded. Most likely, a cluster of highly shared sequence variants arose as a sequencing artifact. The authors reported that TCR beta sequences could predict HLA-A and HLA-B alleles. These predictions were accurate for most subjects in the first cohort. Later analysis identified several of the most significant clusters that appeared linked to common viral pathogens.

V was cut by 4 bases and J by 1 base, with 8 bases left in between. The CDR3 has 13 amino acids. Germline lookup yields CDR1 SGHNT and CDR2 YYREEE (reference sequence). V and J are TRBV5-4 and TRBJ1-1, with unresolved D. Sequenced input: PBMCs. The TCR was taken from a woman aged 30 to 39 in good health and CMV-seropositive. The CDR3, as DNA: TGTGCCAGCAGCCCGGGTCAGAACACTGAAGCTTTCTTT. Amino acid sequence: CASSPGQNTEAFF.